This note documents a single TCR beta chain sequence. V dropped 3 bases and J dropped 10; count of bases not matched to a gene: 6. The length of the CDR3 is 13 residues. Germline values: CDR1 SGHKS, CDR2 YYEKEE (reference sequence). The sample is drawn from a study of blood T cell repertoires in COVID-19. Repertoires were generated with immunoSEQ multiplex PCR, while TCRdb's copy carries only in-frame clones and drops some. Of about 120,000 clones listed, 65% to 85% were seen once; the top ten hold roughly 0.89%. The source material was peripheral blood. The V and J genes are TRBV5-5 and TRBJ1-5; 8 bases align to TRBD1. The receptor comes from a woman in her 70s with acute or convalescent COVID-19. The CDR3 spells CASSSGQGRPQHF. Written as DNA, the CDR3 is TGTGCCAGCAGCTCCGGACAGGGACGACCCCAGCATTTT.